These T cell receptor beta chains were read from a single sample in a study of T cell repertoires in cytomegalovirus infection. These receptors lack a known antigen. TCRdb itself ran the reads through MiXCR, one entry per CDR3 protein. This sample carries hundreds of thousands of distinct CDR3 sequences, under 55% of them seen once, and the ten largest clones take around 45%. The material was cultured PBMCs, obtained from culture after CMV antigen stimulation. These receptor sequences come from a human donor in good health (CMV status not recorded). Some clones in this sample may be carry-over from other donors' samples. The CDR3 runs from the conserved cysteine through the conserved F or W. The D gene is left open where the match is weak. Size is omitted from some rows. Given values are once, few, many or a class for expanded clones.

TRBJ2-7 few NA TRBV7-9 TGTGCCAGCAGCCCAGAGGGTGTTTCCTACGAGCAGTACTTC CASSPEGVSYEQYF
TRBJ2-1 few NA TRBV7-2 TGTGCCAGCAGCCCTCGGACGGGCCCACCCCTCCAGTTCTTC CASSPRTGPPLQFF
TRBJ2-5 NA NA TRBV18 TGTGCCAGCTCACCAGCCAGTCAAGAGACCCAGTACTTC CASSPASQETQYF
TRBJ2-1 NA NA TRBV2 TGTGCCAGCAGTGACGAGTACGATGAGCAGTTCTTC CASSDEYDEQFF
TRBJ1-3 NA NA TRBV18 TGTGCCAGCTCACCACCTCTTGCGCCGCTCTCTGGAAACACCATATATTTT CASSPPLAPLSGNTIYF
TRBJ2-1 NA TRBD2 TRBV6-1 TGTGCCAGCAGTGAGGGGACTAGCGGGGGCCGCGAGCAGTTCTTC CASSEGTSGGREQFF
TRBJ2-2 many NA TRBV7-2 TGTGCCAGCAGCTTAACCGGGACAGCAACCGGGAGGGTGTTTTTT CASSLTGTATGRVFF
TRBJ1-5 NA TRBD1 TRBV6-6 TGTGCCAGCAGTTACTTGGGGGACAGGGGAAGCAATCAGCCCCAGCATTTT CASSYLGDRGSNQPQHF
TRBJ2-5 NA TRBD2 TRBV27 TGTGCCAGCAGTTCATCCCCGGTAGCGGGAGACATGACCCAGTACTTC CASSSSPVAGDMTQYF
TRBJ1-1 few NA TRBV2 TGTGCCAGCAGTGTACGTGTAGACACTGAAGCTTTCTTT CASSVRVDTEAFF
TRBJ2-2 NA TRBD1 TRBV7-2 TGTGCCAGCAGAGGAGACAGGGTCGGCGGGGAGCTGTTTTTT CASRGDRVGGELFF